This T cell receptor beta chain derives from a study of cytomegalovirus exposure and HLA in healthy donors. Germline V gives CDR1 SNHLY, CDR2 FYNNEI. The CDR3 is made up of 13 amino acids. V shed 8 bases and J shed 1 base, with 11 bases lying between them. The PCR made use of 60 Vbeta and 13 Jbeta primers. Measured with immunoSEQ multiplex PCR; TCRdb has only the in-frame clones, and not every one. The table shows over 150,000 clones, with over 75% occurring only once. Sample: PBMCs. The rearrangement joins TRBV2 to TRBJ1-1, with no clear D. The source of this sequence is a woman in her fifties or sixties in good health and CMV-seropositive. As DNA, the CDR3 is TGTGCCAGCTCACTGAGAGAGAACACTGAAGCTTTCTTT. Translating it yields CASSLRENTEAFF.